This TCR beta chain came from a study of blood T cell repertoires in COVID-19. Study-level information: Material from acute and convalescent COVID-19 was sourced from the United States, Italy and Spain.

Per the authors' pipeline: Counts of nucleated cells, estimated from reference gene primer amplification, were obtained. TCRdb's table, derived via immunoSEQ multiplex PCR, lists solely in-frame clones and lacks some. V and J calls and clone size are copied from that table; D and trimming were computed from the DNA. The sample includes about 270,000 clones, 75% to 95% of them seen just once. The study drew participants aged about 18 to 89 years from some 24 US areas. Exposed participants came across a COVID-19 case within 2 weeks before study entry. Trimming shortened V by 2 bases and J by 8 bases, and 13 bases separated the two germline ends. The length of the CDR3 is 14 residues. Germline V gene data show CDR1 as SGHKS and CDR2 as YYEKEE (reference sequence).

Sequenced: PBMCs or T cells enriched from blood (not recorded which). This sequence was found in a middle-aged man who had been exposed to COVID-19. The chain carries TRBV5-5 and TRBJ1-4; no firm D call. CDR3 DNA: TGTGCCAGCAGCTTAAACCCTGAGCGGGAAAAACTGTTTTTT. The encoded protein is CASSLNPEREKLFF.